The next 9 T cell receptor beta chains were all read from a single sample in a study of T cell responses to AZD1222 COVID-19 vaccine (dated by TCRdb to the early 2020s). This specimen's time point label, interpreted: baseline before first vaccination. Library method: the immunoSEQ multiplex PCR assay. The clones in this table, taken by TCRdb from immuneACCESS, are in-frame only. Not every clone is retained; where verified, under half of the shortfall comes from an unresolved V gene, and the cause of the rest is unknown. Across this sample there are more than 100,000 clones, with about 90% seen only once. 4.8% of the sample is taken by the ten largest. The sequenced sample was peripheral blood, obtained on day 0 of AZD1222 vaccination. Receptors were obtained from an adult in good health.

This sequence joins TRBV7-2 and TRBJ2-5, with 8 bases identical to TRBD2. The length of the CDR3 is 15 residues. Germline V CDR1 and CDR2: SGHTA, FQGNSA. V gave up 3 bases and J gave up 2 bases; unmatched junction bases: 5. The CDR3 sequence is CASSFRRGVQETQYF. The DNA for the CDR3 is TGTGCCAGCAGCTTTCGGCGGGGGGTACAAGAGACCCAGTACTTC.

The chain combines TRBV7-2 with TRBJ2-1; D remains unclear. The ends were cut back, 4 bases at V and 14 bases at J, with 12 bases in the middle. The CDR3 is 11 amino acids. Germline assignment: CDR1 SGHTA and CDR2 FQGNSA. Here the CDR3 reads CASSSQGPKFF. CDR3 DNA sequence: TGTGCCAGCAGCTCTCAAGGGCCGAAGTTCTTC.

The CDR3 sequence is CASSLFQTEYSPLHF. In DNA form, the CDR3 reads TGTGCCAGCAGCTTATTCCAGACAGAGTATTCACCCCTCCACTTT. The rearrangement links TRBV5-6 to TRBJ1-6; maybe TRBD1 (5 bases). V was trimmed by 2 bases and J by 8 bases, leaving 14 bases between them. Germline V CDR1 and CDR2: SGHDT, YYEEEE. The CDR3 spans 15 residues.

As DNA, the CDR3 is TGTGCCAGCAGCTTAGTATCGGGGCTTGGTAGGACCATATATTTT. It translates to CASSLVSGLGRTIYF. The V gene is TRBV7-8, the J gene TRBJ1-3; D might be TRBD1 (5 bases). The CDR3 covers 15 residues. Trimming cost V 1 base and J 10 bases, with 17 bases left between them. CDR1 is SGHVS, CDR2 FQNEAQ, per germline.

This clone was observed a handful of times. The CDR3: CASSKDRYEQYF. The CDR3 region has the DNA TGTGCCAGCAGCAAAGACAGGTACGAGCAGTACTTC. The genes are TRBV21-1 and TRBJ2-7; TRBD1, the D gene given by the table, was not confirmed from the DNA. TRBV21-1 has pseudogene status. The CDR3 runs 12 residues.

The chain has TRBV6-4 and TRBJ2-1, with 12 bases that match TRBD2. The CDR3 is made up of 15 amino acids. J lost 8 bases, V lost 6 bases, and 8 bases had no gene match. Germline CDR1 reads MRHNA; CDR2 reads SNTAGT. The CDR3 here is CASSPLAGGPHEQFF. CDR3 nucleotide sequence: TGTGCCAGCAGCCCACTAGCGGGGGGCCCTCATGAGCAGTTCTTC.

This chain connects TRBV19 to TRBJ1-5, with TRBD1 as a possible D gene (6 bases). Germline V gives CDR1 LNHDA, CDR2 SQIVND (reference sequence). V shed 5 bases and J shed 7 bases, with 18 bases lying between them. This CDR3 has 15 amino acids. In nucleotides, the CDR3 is TGTGCCAGTAGTCCCTCTGGACAGCCGGCGCAGCCCCAGCATTTT. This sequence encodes CASSPSGQPAQPQHF.

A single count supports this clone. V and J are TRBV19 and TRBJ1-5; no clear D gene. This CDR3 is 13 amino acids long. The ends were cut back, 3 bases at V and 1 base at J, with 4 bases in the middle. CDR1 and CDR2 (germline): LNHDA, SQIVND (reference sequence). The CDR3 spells CASSMKSNQPQHF. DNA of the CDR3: TGTGCCAGTAGTATGAAAAGCAATCAGCCCCAGCATTTT.

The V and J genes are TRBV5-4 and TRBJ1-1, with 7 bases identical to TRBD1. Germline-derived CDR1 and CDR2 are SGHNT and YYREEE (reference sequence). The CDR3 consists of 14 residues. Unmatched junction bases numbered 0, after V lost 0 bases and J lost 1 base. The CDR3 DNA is TGTGCCAGCAGCTTGGGGACAGGGAACACTGAAGCTTTCTTT. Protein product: CASSLGTGNTEAFF.